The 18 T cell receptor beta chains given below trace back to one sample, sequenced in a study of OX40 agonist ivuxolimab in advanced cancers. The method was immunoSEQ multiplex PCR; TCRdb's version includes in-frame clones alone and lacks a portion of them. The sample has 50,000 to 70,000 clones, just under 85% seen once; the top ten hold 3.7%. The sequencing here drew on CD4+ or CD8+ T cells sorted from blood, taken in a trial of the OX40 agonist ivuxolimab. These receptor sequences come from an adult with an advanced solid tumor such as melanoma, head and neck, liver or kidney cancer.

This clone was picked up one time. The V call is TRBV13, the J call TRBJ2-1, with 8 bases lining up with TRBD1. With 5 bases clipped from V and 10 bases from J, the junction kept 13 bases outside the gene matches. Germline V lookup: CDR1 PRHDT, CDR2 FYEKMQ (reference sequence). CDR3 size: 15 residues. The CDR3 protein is CASSKGQGWEWEQFF. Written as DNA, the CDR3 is TGTGCCAGCAGCAAAGGACAGGGATGGGAATGGGAGCAGTTCTTC.

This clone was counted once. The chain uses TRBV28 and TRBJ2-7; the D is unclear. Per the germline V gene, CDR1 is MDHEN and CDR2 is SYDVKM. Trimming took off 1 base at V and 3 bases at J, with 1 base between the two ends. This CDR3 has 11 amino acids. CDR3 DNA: TGTGCCAGCAGTTTATACTACGAGCAGTACTTC. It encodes CASSLYYEQYF. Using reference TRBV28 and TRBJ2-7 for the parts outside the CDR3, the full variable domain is DVKVTQSSRYLVKRTGEKVFLECVQDMDHENMFWYRQDPGLGLRLIYFSYDVKMKEKGDIPEGYSVSREKKERFSLILESASTNQTSMYLCASSLYYEQYFGPGTRLTVT.

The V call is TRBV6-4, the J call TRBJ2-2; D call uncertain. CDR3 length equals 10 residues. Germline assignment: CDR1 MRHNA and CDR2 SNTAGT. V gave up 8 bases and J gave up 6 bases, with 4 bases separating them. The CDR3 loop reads CASPPGELFF. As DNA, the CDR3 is TGTGCCAGCCCCCCCGGGGAGCTGTTTTTT.

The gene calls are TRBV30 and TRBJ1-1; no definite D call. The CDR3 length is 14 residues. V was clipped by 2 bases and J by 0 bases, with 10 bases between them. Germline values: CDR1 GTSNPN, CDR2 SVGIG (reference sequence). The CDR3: CAWSYPLMNTEAFF. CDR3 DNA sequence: TGTGCCTGGAGTTATCCACTCATGAACACTGAAGCTTTCTTT.

CDR3 sequence (DNA): TGCGCCAGCAGCCCGGTCTCAGATAGCAATCAGCCCCAGCATTTT. Amino acids: CASSPVSDSNQPQHF. This chain uses TRBV5-1 with TRBJ1-5, with D unclear. This CDR3 comprises 15 residues. V was pared by 4 bases and J by 0 bases, with 11 bases between. The germline CDR1 and CDR2 sequences are SGHRS and YFSETQ.

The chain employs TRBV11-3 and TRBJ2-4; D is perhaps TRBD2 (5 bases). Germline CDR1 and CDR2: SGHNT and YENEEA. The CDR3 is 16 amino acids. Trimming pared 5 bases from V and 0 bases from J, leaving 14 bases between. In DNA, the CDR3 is TGTGCCAGCAGCCAGGCCGGGGTGTTAGCCAAAAACATTCAGTACTTC. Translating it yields CASSQAGVLAKNIQYF.

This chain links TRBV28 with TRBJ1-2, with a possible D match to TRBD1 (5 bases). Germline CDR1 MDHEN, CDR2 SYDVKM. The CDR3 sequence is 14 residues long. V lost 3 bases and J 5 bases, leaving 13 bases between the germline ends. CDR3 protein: CASSLGGIGYGYTF. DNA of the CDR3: TGTGCCAGCAGTTTGGGGGGAATTGGTTATGGCTACACCTTC.

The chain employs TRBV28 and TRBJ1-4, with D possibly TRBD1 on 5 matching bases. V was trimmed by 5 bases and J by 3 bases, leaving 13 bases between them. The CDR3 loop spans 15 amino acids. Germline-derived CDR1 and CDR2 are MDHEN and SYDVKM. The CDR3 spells CASSRPRVSNEKLFF. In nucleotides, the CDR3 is TGTGCCAGCAGTCGTCCCAGGGTCTCTAATGAAAAACTGTTTTTT.

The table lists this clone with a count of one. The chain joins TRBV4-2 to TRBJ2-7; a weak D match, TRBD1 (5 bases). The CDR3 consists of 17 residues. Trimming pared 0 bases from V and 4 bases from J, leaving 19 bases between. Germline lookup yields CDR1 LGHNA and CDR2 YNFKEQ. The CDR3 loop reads CASSQDRVQASAYEQYF. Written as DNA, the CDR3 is TGTGCCAGCAGCCAAGATAGGGTACAGGCATCAGCGTACGAGCAGTACTTC.

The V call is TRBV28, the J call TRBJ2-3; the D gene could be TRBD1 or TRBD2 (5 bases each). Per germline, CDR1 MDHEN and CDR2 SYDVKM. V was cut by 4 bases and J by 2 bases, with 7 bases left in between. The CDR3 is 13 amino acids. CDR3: CASSSGLTDTQYF. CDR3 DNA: TGTGCCAGCAGTTCGGGGCTCACAGATACGCAGTATTTT.

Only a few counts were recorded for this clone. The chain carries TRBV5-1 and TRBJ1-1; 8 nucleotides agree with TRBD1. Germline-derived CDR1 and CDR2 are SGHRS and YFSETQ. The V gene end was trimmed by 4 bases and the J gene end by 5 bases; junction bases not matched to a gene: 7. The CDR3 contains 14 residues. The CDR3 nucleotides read TGCGCCAGCAGCCCAGGGGGCGTATGGACTGAAGCTTTCTTT. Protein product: CASSPGGVWTEAFF.

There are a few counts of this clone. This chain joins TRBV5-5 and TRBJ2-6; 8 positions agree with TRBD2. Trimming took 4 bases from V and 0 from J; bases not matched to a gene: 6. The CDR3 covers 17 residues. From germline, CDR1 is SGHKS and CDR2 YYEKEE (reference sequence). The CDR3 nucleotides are TGTGCCAGCAGCATGGGACTAGACAACTCTGGGGCCAACGTCCTGACTTTC. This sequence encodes CASSMGLDNSGANVLTF.

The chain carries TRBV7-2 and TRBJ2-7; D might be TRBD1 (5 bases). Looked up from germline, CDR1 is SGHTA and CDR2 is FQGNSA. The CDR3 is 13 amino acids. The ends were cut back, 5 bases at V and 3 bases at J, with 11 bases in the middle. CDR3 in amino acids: CASSRDQGYEQYF. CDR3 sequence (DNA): TGTGCCAGCAGCAGAGATCAGGGCTACGAGCAGTACTTC. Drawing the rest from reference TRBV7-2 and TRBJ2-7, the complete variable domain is GAGVSQSPSNKVTEKGKDVELRCDPISGHTALYWYRQSLGQGLEFLIYFQGNSAPDKSGLPSDRFSAERTGGSVSTLTIQRTQQEDSAVYLCASSRDQGYEQYFGPGTRLTVT.

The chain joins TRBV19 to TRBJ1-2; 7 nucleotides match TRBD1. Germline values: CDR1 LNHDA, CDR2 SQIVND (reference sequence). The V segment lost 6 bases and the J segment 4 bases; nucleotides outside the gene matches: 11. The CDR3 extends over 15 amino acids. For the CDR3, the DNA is TGTGCCAGTAGCCGTGACGGACAGGTTAGCTATGGCTACACCTTC. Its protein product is CASSRDGQVSYGYTF.

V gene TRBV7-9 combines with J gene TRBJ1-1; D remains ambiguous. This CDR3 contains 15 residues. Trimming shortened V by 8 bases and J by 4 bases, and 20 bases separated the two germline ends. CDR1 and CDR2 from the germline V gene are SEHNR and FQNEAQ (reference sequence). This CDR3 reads CASGSEFGLSTEAFF. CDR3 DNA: TGTGCCAGCGGCTCGGAGTTCGGGCTGTCCACTGAAGCTTTCTTT.

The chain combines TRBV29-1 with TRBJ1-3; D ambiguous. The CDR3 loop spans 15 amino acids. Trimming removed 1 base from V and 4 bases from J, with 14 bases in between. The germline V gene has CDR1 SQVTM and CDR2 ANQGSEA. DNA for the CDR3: TGCAGCGTTGAAGCACCGGGGAGATTCGGAAACACCATATATTTT. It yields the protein CSVEAPGRFGNTIYF.

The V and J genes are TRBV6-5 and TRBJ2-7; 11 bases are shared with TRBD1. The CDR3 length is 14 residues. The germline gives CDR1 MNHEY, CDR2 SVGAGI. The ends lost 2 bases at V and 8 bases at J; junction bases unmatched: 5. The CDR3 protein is CASSYPGQGAKQYF. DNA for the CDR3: TGTGCCAGCAGTTACCCCGGACAGGGGGCAAAGCAGTACTTC.

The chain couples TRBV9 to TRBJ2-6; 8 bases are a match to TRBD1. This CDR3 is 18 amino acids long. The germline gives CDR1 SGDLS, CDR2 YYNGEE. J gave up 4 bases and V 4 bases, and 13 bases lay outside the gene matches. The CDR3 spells CASSFGQGWARGANVLTF. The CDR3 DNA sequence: TGTGCCAGCAGCTTCGGACAGGGATGGGCGAGAGGGGCCAACGTCCTGACTTTC.